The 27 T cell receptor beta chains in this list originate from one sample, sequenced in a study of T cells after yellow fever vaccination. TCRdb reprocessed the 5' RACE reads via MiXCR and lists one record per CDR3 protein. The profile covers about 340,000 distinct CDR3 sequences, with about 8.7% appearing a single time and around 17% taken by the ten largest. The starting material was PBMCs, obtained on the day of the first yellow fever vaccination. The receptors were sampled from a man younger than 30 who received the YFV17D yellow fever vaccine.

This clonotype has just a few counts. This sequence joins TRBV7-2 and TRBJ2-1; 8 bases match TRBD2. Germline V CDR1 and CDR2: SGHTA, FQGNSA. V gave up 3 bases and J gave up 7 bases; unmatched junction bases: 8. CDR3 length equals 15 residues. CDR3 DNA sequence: TGTGCCAGCAGCTTTCCGCGGGGGGCCGTGAATGAGCAGTTCTTC. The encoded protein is CASSFPRGAVNEQFF.

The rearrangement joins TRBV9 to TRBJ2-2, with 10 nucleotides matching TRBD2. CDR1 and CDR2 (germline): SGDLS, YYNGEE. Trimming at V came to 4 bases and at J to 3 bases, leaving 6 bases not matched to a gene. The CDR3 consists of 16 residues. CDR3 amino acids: CASSSQAGGYTGELFF. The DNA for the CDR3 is TGTGCCAGCAGCTCGCAAGCGGGGGGGTACACCGGGGAGCTGTTTTTT.

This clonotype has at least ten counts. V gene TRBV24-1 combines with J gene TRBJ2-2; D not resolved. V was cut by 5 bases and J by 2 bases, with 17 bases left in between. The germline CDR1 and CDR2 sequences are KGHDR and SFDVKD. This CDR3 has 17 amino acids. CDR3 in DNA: TGTGCCACCAGTGTCCGTTCGGATTCCCTAAACACCGGGGAGCTGTTTTTT. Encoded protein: CATSVRSDSLNTGELFF.

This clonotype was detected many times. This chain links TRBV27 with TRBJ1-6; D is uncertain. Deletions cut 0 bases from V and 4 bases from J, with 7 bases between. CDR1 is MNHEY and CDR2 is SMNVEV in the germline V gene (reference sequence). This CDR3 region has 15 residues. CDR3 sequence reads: CASSLSTSYNSPLHF. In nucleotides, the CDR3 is TGTGCCAGCAGTTTATCCACCTCTTATAATTCACCCCTCCACTTT.

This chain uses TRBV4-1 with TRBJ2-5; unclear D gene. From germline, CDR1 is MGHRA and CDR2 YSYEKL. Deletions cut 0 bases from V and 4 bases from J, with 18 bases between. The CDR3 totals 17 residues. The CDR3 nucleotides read TGCGCCAGCAGCCAAGATCCCGTGTTAGGAAGGAGAGAGACCCAGTACTTC. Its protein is CASSQDPVLGRRETQYF.

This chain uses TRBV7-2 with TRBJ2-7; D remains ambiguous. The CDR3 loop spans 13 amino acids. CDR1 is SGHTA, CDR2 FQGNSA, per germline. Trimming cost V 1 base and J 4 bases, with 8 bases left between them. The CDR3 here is CASSLGVGYEQYF. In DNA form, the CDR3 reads TGTGCCAGCAGCTTAGGAGTCGGGTACGAGCAGTACTTC. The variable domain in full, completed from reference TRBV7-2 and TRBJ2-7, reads GAGVSQSPSNKVTEKGKDVELRCDPISGHTALYWYRQSLGQGLEFLIYFQGNSAPDKSGLPSDRFSAERTGGSVSTLTIQRTQQEDSAVYLCASSLGVGYEQYFGPGTRLTVT.

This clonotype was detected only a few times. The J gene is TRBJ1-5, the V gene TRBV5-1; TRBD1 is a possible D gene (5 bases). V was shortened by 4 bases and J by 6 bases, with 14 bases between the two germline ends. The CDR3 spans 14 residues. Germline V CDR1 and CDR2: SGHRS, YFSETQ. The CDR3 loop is CASSLGGESQPQHF. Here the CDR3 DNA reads TGCGCCAGCAGCCTCGGGGGAGAGAGTCAGCCCCAGCATTTT.

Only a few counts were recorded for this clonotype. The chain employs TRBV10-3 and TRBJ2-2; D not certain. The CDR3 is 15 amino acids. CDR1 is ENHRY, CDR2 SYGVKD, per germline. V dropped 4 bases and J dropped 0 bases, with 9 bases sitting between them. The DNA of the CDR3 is TGTGCCATCAGTGTTCGGCAGACGAACACCGGGGAGCTGTTTTTT. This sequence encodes CAISVRQTNTGELFF.

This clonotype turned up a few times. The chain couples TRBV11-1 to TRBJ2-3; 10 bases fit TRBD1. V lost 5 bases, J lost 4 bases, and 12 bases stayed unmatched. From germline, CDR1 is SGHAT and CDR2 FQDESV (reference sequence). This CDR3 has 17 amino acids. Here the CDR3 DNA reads TGTGCCAGCAGCACCCGGATGGGACAGGGGATCGCAGATACGCAGTATTTT. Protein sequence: CASSTRMGQGIADTQYF.

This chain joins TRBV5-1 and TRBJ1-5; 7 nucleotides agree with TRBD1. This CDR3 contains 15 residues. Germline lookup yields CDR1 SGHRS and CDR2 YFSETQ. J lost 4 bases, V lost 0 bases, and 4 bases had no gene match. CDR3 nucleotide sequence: TGCGCCAGCAGCTTGGCGACAGGGAGGAATCAGCCCCAGCATTTT. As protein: CASSLATGRNQPQHF.

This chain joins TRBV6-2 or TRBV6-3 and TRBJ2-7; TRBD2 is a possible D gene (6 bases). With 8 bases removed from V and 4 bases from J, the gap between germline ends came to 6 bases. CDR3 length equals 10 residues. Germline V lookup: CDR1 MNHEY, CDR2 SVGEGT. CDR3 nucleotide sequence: TGTGCCAGCGGGAGGTACGAGCAGTACTTC. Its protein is CASGRYEQYF.

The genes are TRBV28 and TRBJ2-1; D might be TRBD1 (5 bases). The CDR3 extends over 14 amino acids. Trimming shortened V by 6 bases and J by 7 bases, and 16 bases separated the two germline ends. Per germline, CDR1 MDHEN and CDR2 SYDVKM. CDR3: CASSHPTRVNEQFF. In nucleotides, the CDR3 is TGTGCCAGCAGCCATCCGACCAGGGTGAATGAGCAGTTCTTC.

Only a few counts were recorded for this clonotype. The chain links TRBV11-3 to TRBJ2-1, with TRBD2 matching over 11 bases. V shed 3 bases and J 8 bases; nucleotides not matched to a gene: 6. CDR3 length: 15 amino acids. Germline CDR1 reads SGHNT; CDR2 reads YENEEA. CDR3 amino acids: CASSFRGSGGDEQFF. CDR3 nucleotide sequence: TGTGCCAGCAGCTTTCGGGGTAGCGGGGGGGATGAGCAGTTCTTC.

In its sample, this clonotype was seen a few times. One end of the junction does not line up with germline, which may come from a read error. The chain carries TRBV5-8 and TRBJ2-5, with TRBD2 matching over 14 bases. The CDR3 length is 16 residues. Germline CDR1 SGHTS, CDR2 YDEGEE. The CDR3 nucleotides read TGTGCCAGCAGCACCGGGACTAGCGGGGGTCAAGAGGCCCAGTACTTC. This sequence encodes CASSTGTSGGQEAQYF.

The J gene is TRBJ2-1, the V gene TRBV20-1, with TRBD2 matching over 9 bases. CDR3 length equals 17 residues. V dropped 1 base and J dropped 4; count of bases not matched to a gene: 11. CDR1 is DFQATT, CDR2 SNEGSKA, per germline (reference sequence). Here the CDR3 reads CSARVPSGGPFYNEQFF. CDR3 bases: TGCAGTGCTAGAGTTCCCAGCGGGGGGCCCTTTTACAATGAGCAGTTCTTC.

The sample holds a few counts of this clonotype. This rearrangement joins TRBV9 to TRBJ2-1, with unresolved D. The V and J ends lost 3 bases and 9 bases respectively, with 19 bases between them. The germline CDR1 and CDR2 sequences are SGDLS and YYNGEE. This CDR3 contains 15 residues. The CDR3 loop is CASSEGQVALSEQFF. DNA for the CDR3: TGTGCCAGCAGCGAGGGCCAGGTGGCCCTCAGTGAGCAGTTCTTC. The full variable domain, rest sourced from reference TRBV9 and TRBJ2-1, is DSGVTQTPKHLITATGQRVTLRCSPRSGDLSVYWYQQSLDQGLQFLIQYYNGEERAKGNILERFSAQQFPDLHSELNLSSLELGDSALYFCASSEGQVALSEQFFGPGTRLTVL.

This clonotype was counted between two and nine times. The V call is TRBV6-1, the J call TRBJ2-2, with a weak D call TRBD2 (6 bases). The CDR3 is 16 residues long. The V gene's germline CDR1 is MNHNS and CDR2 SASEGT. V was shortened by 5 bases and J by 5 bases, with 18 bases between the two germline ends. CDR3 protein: CASSTLGRRGTGELFF. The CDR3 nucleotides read TGTGCCAGCAGTACCTTGGGACGGCGGGGAACCGGGGAGCTGTTTTTT.

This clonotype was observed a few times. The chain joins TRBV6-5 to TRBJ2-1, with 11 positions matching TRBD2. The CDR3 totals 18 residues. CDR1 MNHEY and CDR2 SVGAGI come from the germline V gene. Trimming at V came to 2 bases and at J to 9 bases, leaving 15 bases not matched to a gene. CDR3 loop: CASSYGRLAGKRGSEQFF. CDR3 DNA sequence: TGTGCCAGCAGTTACGGGCGACTAGCGGGGAAAAGAGGGAGTGAGCAGTTCTTC.

DNA for the CDR3: TGTGCCATCAGTGATCTAGCGGGGGAACCTTCCTACAATGAGCAGTTCTTC. Encoded protein: CAISDLAGEPSYNEQFF. This sequence joins TRBV10-3 and TRBJ2-1, with 10 nucleotides matching TRBD2. This CDR3 has 17 residues. V trimming: 3 bases; J trimming: 1 base; junction bases outside the gene matches: 6. From germline, CDR1 is ENHRY and CDR2 SYGVKD.

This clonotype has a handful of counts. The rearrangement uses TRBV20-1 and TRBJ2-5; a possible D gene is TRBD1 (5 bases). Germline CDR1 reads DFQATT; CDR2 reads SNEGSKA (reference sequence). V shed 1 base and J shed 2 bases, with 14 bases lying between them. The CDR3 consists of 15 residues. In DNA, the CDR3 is TGCAGTGCTAGAGTCTGGGGCAGCGTACAAGAGACCCAGTACTTC. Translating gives CSARVWGSVQETQYF.

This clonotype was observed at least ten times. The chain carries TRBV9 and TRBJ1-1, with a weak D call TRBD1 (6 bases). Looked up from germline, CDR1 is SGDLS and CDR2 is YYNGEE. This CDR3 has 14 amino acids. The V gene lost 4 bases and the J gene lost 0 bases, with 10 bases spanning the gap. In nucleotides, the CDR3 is TGTGCCAGCAGCCCCACAGGGTTGAACACTGAAGCTTTCTTT. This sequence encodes CASSPTGLNTEAFF.

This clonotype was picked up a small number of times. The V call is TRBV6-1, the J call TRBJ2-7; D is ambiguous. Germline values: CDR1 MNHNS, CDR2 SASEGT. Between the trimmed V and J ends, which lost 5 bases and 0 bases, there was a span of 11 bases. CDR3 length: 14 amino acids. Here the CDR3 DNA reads TGTGCCAGCAGTCGCACCACCAGCTCCTACGAGCAGTACGTC. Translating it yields CASSRTTSSYEQYV.

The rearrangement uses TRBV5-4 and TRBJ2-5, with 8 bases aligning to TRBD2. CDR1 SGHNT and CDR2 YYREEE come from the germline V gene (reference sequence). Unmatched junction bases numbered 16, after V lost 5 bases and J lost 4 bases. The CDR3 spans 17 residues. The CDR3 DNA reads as TGTGCCAGCAGAAAGTGGGCCTACGGGGGGGCTAGAGAGACCCAGTACTTC. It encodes CASRKWAYGGARETQYF.

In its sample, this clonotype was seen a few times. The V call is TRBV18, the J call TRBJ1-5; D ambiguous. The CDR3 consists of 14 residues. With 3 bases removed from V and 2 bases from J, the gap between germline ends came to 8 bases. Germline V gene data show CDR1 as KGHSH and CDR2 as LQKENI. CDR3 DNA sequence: TGTGCCAGCTCACCGGAATCTGGCAATCAGCCCCAGCATTTT. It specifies CASSPESGNQPQHF.

CDR3 protein: CASSDTYGYTF. The CDR3 nucleotides are TGTGCCAGCAGTGACACCTATGGCTACACCTTC. This chain links TRBV25-1 with TRBJ1-2; D is uncertain. From germline, CDR1 is MGHDK and CDR2 SYGVNS. The CDR3 is 11 residues long. V was clipped by 3 bases and J by 4 bases, with 3 bases between them.

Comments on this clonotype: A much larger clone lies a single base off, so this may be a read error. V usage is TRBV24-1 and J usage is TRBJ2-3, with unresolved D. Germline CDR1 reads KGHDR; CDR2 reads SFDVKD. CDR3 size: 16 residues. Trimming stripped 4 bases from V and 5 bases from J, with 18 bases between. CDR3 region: CATSEPGLEGKDTQYF. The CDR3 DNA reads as TGTGCCACCAGTGAGCCGGGTCTGGAAGGTAAAGATACGCAGTATTTT.

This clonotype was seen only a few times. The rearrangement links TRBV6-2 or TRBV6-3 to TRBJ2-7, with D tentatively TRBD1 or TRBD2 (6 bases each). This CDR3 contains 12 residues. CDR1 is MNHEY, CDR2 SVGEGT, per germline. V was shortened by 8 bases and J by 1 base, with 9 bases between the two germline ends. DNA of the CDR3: TGTGCCAGCGGGGGGCTATCCTACGAGCAGTACTTC. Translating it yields CASGGLSYEQYF.